The rows below give T cell receptor beta chains drawn from one sample of a study of Ad26.COV2.S vaccination and SARS-CoV-2 variants. Sequenced by immunoSEQ multiplex PCR; TCRdb stores in-frame clones only, minus some. The sample has a few hundred thousand clones, roughly 90% seen once. The sequenced sample was peripheral blood, obtained in a trial of Ad26.COV2.S vaccine versus placebo. The receptor set was obtained from a person between 18 and 60 years old who received the Ad26.COV2.S COVID-19 vaccine or a placebo. Each CDR3 is given with its conserved first and last residue. A D gene is named only where the DNA matches it firmly. The listing skips clone size in some rows; elsewhere it reads once, few, many or a size class.

>TRBV6-5|NA|TRBJ2-3|NA
TGTGCCAGCACAAGAGGTGATACGCAGTATTTT
CASTRGDTQYF
>TRBV25-1|TRBD2|TRBJ2-1|NA
TGTGCCAGCAGTAGTCCACTAGCGTTAGACAATGAGCAGTTCTTC
CASSSPLALDNEQFF
>TRBV29-1|NA|TRBJ2-7|NA
TGCAGCGTTGTTCAGAACCCCTCCTACGAGCAGTACTTC
CSVVQNPSYEQYF
>TRBV27|NA|TRBJ2-7|NA
TGTGCCAGCAGTTTATTAGGAGTCCCCTACGAGCAGTACTTC
CASSLLGVPYEQYF
>TRBV28|NA|TRBJ1-1|NA
TGTGCCAGCAGTCGGACAGAACCCTGGGAAGCTTTCTTT
CASSRTEPWEAFF
>TRBV5-4|NA|TRBJ2-1|NA
TGTGCCAGCAAGGCCGGGTACAATGAGCAGTTCTTC
CASKAGYNEQFF
>TRBV14|TRBD1|TRBJ1-1|NA
TGTGCCAGCAGCCTGGGACAGGGGATTGAAGCTTTCTTT
CASSLGQGIEAFF
>TRBV27|TRBD2|TRBJ2-3|NA
TGTGCCAGCAGTCTAGCGGGGGGGCTGAGGGATACGCAGTATTTT
CASSLAGGLRDTQYF
>TRBV15|TRBD1|TRBJ1-6|few
TGTGCCACCAGCAGAACCCGAGGACAGGGAAATTCACCCCTCCACTTT
CATSRTRGQGNSPLHF
>TRBV2|NA|TRBJ2-7|NA
TGTGCCAGCAGTGCCGACAGCCTCTCCTACGAGCAGTACTTC
CASSADSLSYEQYF
>TRBV28|TRBD2|TRBJ2-3|once
TGTGCCAGCAGTGGAAGATTAGCGGGGGGAGGGGCAGATACGCAGTATTTT
CASSGRLAGGGADTQYF
>TRBV11-2|TRBD1|TRBJ2-5|NA
TGTGCCAGCAGCTTACGGACAGGGTACCAAGAGACCCAGTACTTC
CASSLRTGYQETQYF
>TRBV28|TRBD2|TRBJ2-3|NA
TGTGCCAGCAACCCCCCCGGGACTAGCGGGGAGGGGGATACGCAGTATTTT
CASNPPGTSGEGDTQYF
>TRBV2|TRBD2|TRBJ2-5|NA
TGTGCCAGCAGTGTGGGAGCGGGGGGCAGGGTGGAGACCCAGTACTTC
CASSVGAGGRVETQYF
>TRBV14|NA|TRBJ2-5|NA
TGTGCCAGCAGCCAAGATTGGGGACCCCGTGGGACCCAGTACTTC
CASSQDWGPRGTQYF
>TRBV27|NA|TRBJ2-7|NA
TGTGCCAGCAGTTTTTCCAGGGCGAGGGAGCAGTACTTC
CASSFSRAREQYF
>TRBV4-3|NA|TRBJ1-1|NA
TGCGCCAGCAGCCAAAAGCGAAGGACTGAAGCTTTCTTT
CASSQKRRTEAFF
>TRBV5-1|NA|TRBJ2-7|once
TGCGCCAGCAGCTACGGGCCATCCTACGAGCAGTACTTC
CASSYGPSYEQYF
>TRBV7-9|NA|TRBJ1-5|NA
TGTGCCAGCAGCGCCCCCGCGGGCGGGTCCCAGCATTTT
CASSAPAGGSQHF
>TRBV13|NA|TRBJ1-1|once
TGTGCCAGCAGCTTTCCGGGCCGTGAAGCTTTCTTT
CASSFPGREAFF
>TRBV6-2/TRBV6-3|NA|TRBJ2-6|NA
TGTGCCAGCAGCCCTATTACATCGTCAGGAGGGGCCAACGTCCTGACTTTC
CASSPITSSGGANVLTF
>TRBV2|TRBD1|TRBJ2-7|once
TGTGCCAGCAGTGGGGCGACAGGGAGTTACGAGCAGTACTTC
CASSGATGSYEQYF
>TRBV9|NA|TRBJ2-3|NA
TGTGCCAGCAGCGCAGCAGGACTGGTCGGCACAGATACGCAGTATTTT
CASSAAGLVGTDTQYF
>TRBV4-3|NA|TRBJ2-3|NA
TGCGCCAGCAGCCAAGGCCCTGGAGGGGGCGCAGGGACAGATACGCAGTATTTT
CASSQGPGGGAGTDTQYF
>TRBV6-1|NA|TRBJ2-5|NA
TGTGCCAGCAGTGATGCGGTACCGGGGGCGGAGACCCAGTACTTC
CASSDAVPGAETQYF
>TRBV28|NA|TRBJ1-1|once
TGTGCCAGCAGTTTTTATGGGAGGGGCGGCACTGAAGCTTTCTTT
CASSFYGRGGTEAFF
>TRBV9|NA|TRBJ2-7|NA
TGTGCCAGCAGCGTATCCTCTCTGGCTTACGAGCAGTACTTC
CASSVSSLAYEQYF
>TRBV7-3|TRBD2|TRBJ2-3|NA
TGTGCCAGCAGCAGGACTAGCGGGGCCGCAGATACGCAGTATTTT
CASSRTSGAADTQYF
>TRBV7-3|NA|TRBJ2-7|NA
TGTGCCAGCAGCCCCTCGGCAGGAATAATTCACGAGCAGTACTTC
CASSPSAGIIHEQYF
>TRBV6-1|NA|TRBJ2-1|NA
TGTGCCAGCAGTGAAGACGGAGGGGGCTCCTACAATGAGCAGTTCTTC
CASSEDGGGSYNEQFF
>TRBV7-6|NA|TRBJ2-1|NA
TGTGCCAGCAGCTTAGTAGGGGGCGGGGACAATGAGCAGTTCTTC
CASSLVGGGDNEQFF
>TRBV29-1|NA|TRBJ2-3|NA
TGCAGCGCCAATCCAGACACAGATACGCAGTATTTT
CSANPDTDTQYF
>TRBV10-2|NA|TRBJ2-7|once
TGCGCCAGCAGAGCTCATTACGAGCAGTACTTC
CASRAHYEQYF
>TRBV29-1|NA|TRBJ1-2|NA
TGCAGCGTTGAAGTCTCGCAGGGGTCTGGCTACACCTTC
CSVEVSQGSGYTF
>TRBV10-3|TRBD1|TRBJ2-3|NA
TGTGCCATCAGGGGGGGACAGGACACAGATACGCAGTATTTT
CAIRGGQDTDTQYF
>TRBV6-2/TRBV6-3|NA|TRBJ2-7|NA
TGTGCCAGCAGTTCTTGGGGCTACGAGCAGTACTTC
CASSSWGYEQYF
>TRBV6-2/TRBV6-3|NA|TRBJ2-7|once
TGTGCCAGCAGTTACTCGATACCTGGCGGCGCCTACGAGCAGTACTTC
CASSYSIPGGAYEQYF
>TRBV11-3|NA|TRBJ2-2|NA
TGTGCCAGCAGCTTAGACGGGGAGCTGTTTTTT
CASSLDGELFF
>TRBV7-9|NA|TRBJ1-1|NA
TGTGCCAGCAGCTTAGATGTTACAGGCACTGAAGCTTTCTTT
CASSLDVTGTEAFF
>TRBV15|NA|TRBJ1-2|few
TGTGCCACCAGCAGAGACAACTATGGCTACACCTTC
CATSRDNYGYTF
>TRBV28|NA|TRBJ2-1|NA
TGTGCCAGCAGTTTTTTTTTCAGGAGCTCCTACAATGAGCAGTTCTTC
CASSFFFRSSYNEQFF
>TRBV19|NA|TRBJ1-2|NA
TGTGCCAGTAACCCTAATGGGGGACTCTACACCTTC
CASNPNGGLYTF
>TRBV28|TRBD2|TRBJ2-5|NA
TGTGCCAGCAGTTCATTCCGGACTAGCTCGGAGGAGACCCAGTACTTC
CASSSFRTSSEETQYF
>TRBV30|NA|TRBJ2-5|once
TGTGCCTGGAGTGTAAACCAGGGAATGGGTCCTGGAGAGACCCAGTACTTC
CAWSVNQGMGPGETQYF
>TRBV19|NA|TRBJ2-3|NA
TGTGCCAGTGGGGGATATAACAGGAAGAGCACAGATACGCAGTATTTT
CASGGYNRKSTDTQYF
>TRBV3-1/TRBV3-2|NA|TRBJ1-3|NA
TGTGCCAGCAGCCAAGGAAACACCATATATTTT
CASSQGNTIYF
>TRBV30|NA|TRBJ2-2|once
TGTGCCTGGGGCGGGGACACTCGGAACACCGGGGAGCTGTTTTTT
CAWGGDTRNTGELFF
>TRBV7-9|TRBD1|TRBJ2-7|NA
TGTGCCAGCAGTTTTGGGACAGGAGGCTACGAGCAGTACTTC
CASSFGTGGYEQYF
>TRBV5-6|TRBD1|TRBJ1-4|once
TGTGCCAGCAGCGCCCACCAGGGGGCTGCTAATGAAAAACTGTTTTTT
CASSAHQGAANEKLFF
>TRBV10-3|TRBD1|TRBJ1-2|NA
TGTGCCATCAGGAGGGACAGGGGCGACTATGGCTACACCTTC
CAIRRDRGDYGYTF